This passage covers 28 T cell receptor beta chains from one sample sequenced in a study of glioma-infiltrating T cells after dendritic cell vaccination. As for time point: after dendritic cell vaccination, including at tumor progression/relapse. The protocol was immunoSEQ multiplex PCR, while the TCRdb copy is restricted to in-frame clones and leaves out a portion. The sample lists 50,000 to 55,000 clones, about nine tenths seen once, with 5.3% in the top ten. Sequenced material: blood, taken after dendritic cell vaccination. Receptor source: a human donor with glioblastoma.

The rearrangement joins TRBV5-1 to TRBJ2-7; perhaps TRBD2 as D (5 bases). The CDR3 has 13 amino acids. CDR1 is SGHRS, CDR2 YFSETQ, per germline. Trimming pared 4 bases from V and 0 bases from J, leaving 8 bases between. CDR3 region: CASSPGYSYEQYF. CDR3 nucleotides: TGCGCCAGCAGCCCGGGGTACTCCTACGAGCAGTACTTC.

The J gene is TRBJ1-1, the V gene TRBV4-1; 11 bases agree with TRBD1. The germline gives CDR1 MGHRA, CDR2 YSYEKL. The junction had 12 bases not matched to a gene; V was cut back by 3 bases and J by 3 bases. This CDR3 spans 18 amino acids. CDR3 DNA sequence: TGCGCCAGCAGCCATCCCTGGACAGGGGGCGTAACGGACACTGAAGCTTTCTTT. Translating it yields CASSHPWTGGVTDTEAFF.

J is TRBJ2-3 and V is TRBV7-9; D might be TRBD2 (6 bases). The CDR3 extends over 17 amino acids. The germline V and J ends were trimmed by 4 bases and 0 bases, with 17 bases remaining between them. Germline loops: CDR1 SEHNR, CDR2 FQNEAQ (reference sequence). This chain's CDR3 is CASSSRTRSGSTDTQYF. The CDR3 DNA reads as TGTGCCAGCAGCTCGCGGACCCGAAGCGGGAGCACAGATACGCAGTATTTT. Based on the CDR3 plus reference TRBV7-9 and TRBJ2-3, the full variable domain is DTGVSQNPRHKITKRGQNVTFRCDPISEHNRLYWYRQTLGQGPEFLTYFQNEAQLEKSRLLSDRFSAERPKGSFSTLEIQRTEQGDSAMYLCASSSRTRSGSTDTQYFGPGTRLTVL.

This clone was seen once. The genes are TRBV4-2 and TRBJ1-3, with D perhaps matching TRBD1 (5 bases). This CDR3 is built from 13 residues. The V end lost 1 base, the J end lost 7 bases, and 8 bases lay between the germline ends. Germline CDR1 LGHNA, CDR2 YNFKEQ. The CDR3 region has the DNA TGTGCCAGCAGCCAAGGGGAGGGGAACACCATATATTTT. It codes for CASSQGEGNTIYF.

The chain couples TRBV19 to TRBJ1-1; 7 positions match TRBD1. The CDR3 loop spans 15 amino acids. Germline values: CDR1 LNHDA, CDR2 SQIVND (reference sequence). The junction had 13 bases not matched to a gene; V was cut back by 5 bases and J by 7 bases. The CDR3 is CASSPPPRGVDEAFF. As DNA, the CDR3 is TGTGCCAGTAGTCCCCCCCCCAGGGGGGTGGATGAAGCTTTCTTT.

The chain uses TRBV7-2 and TRBJ2-5; maybe TRBD1 (5 bases). Trimming took off 1 base at V and 5 bases at J, with 17 bases between the two ends. This CDR3 is built from 16 residues. Germline CDR1 and CDR2: SGHTA and FQGNSA. CDR3: CASSLVGAATKETQYF. The CDR3 region has the DNA TGTGCCAGCAGCTTAGTAGGGGCAGCGACGAAGGAGACCCAGTACTTC.

The chain has TRBV7-2 and TRBJ2-7, with 7 nucleotides matching TRBD2. Germline lookup yields CDR1 SGHTA and CDR2 FQGNSA. Unmatched junction bases numbered 1, after V lost 5 bases and J lost 0 bases. The CDR3 sequence is 13 residues long. DNA of the CDR3: TGTGCCAGCAGCGGCGGGAGCTCCTACGAGCAGTACTTC. Amino acids: CASSGGSSYEQYF.

The chain has TRBV30 and TRBJ2-1; TRBD2 matches at 8 bases. This CDR3 spans 18 amino acids. Germline CDR1 and CDR2: GTSNPN and SVGIG (reference sequence). After removal of 2 bases from V and 5 bases from J, the junction contained 17 bases not matched to a gene. DNA for the CDR3: TGTGCCTGGAGTAATAGGGGACAAGGGGGGACTAGGGACAATGAGCAGTTCTTC. As protein: CAWSNRGQGGTRDNEQFF.

The chain is built from TRBV5-4 and TRBJ2-1, with 7 bases that match TRBD2. The J segment lost 13 bases and the V segment lost 0 bases, leaving 4 bases of the junction unmatched. Germline values: CDR1 SGHNT, CDR2 YYREEE (reference sequence). There are 12 residues in the CDR3. The CDR3 loop is CASSLVGGSQFF. CDR3 bases: TGTGCCAGCAGCTTGGTCGGCGGGAGTCAGTTCTTC.

This CDR3 reads CASTANYGGELFF. The CDR3 DNA sequence: TGTGCCAGCACCGCGAACTATGGGGGGGAGCTGTTTTTT. V is TRBV28 and J is TRBJ2-2, with unresolved D. Germline CDR1 MDHEN, CDR2 SYDVKM. V lost 7 bases and J lost 8, with 14 bases in between. This CDR3 is built from 13 residues. The full variable domain, with the rest looked up from reference TRBV28 and TRBJ2-2, is DVKVTQSSRYLVKRTGEKVFLECVQDMDHENMFWYRQDPGLGLRLIYFSYDVKMKEKGDIPEGYSVSREKKERFSLILESASTNQTSMYLCASTANYGGELFFGEGSRLTVL.

This sequence joins TRBV7-3 and TRBJ2-3; 9 bases line up with TRBD1. CDR1 and CDR2 from the germline V gene are SGHTA and FQGTGA. V lost 5 bases, J lost 3 bases, and 9 bases stayed unmatched. The CDR3 has 16 residues. The CDR3 DNA sequence: TGTGCCAGCAGCAGGCCCCCGGGACAGGGTACAGATACGCAGTATTTT. It specifies CASSRPPGQGTDTQYF.

The rearrangement joins TRBV28 to TRBJ2-6; D gene uncertain. Between the trimmed V and J ends, which lost 5 bases and 2 bases, there was a span of 10 bases. CDR1 MDHEN and CDR2 SYDVKM come from the germline V gene. This CDR3 region has 15 residues. The CDR3 DNA follows: TGTGCCAGCAGTGTCCCCCAAACTGGGGCCAACGTCCTGACTTTC. Translating it yields CASSVPQTGANVLTF.

The rearrangement uses TRBV9 and TRBJ2-7; TRBD2 agrees at 7 bases. The CDR3 has 14 amino acids. CDR1 SGDLS and CDR2 YYNGEE come from the germline V gene. Trimming removed 4 bases from V and 5 bases from J; junction bases left unmatched: 9. This chain's CDR3 is CASSPLGGINEQYF. DNA for the CDR3: TGTGCCAGCAGCCCCCTGGGGGGGATCAACGAGCAGTACTTC.

CDR3 coding DNA: TGCGCCAGCAGCTTGTTGGGGCGGGGCTACGAGCAGTACTTC. Amino acids: CASSLLGRGYEQYF. The chain uses TRBV5-1 and TRBJ2-7; tentatively, D is TRBD2 (6 bases). Germline assignment: CDR1 SGHRS and CDR2 YFSETQ. The CDR3 loop spans 14 amino acids. Trimming took off 1 base at V and 3 bases at J, with 11 bases between the two ends. Full variable domain (outside the CDR3, taken from reference TRBV5-1 and TRBJ2-7): KAGVTQTPRYLIKTRGQQVTLSCSPISGHRSVSWYQQTPGQGLQFLFEYFSETQRNKGNFPGRFSGRQFSNSRSEMNVSTLELGDSALYLCASSLLGRGYEQYFGPGTRLTVT.

This rearrangement joins TRBV7-3 to TRBJ2-2; TRBD2 is a possible D gene (6 bases). Germline V lookup: CDR1 SGHTA, CDR2 FQGTGA. Between the trimmed V and J ends, which lost 2 bases and 0 bases, there was a span of 10 bases. The CDR3 runs to 16 residues. The DNA for the CDR3 is TGTGCCAGCAGCTTACTCGGGACTTCGAACACCGGGGAGCTGTTTTTT. Its protein is CASSLLGTSNTGELFF.

The chain employs TRBV5-1 and TRBJ2-1; D is undetermined. Trimming shortened V by 4 bases and J by 5 bases, and 4 bases separated the two germline ends. Germline V gene data show CDR1 as SGHRS and CDR2 as YFSETQ. The CDR3 extends over 11 amino acids. CDR3 sequence (DNA): TGCGCCAGCAGCCACAACAATGAGCAGTTCTTC. This codes for CASSHNNEQFF.

V and J are TRBV10-3 and TRBJ2-1; 7 bases map to TRBD1. Unmatched junction bases numbered 6, after V lost 5 bases and J lost 5 bases. The CDR3 is made up of 14 amino acids. Germline V CDR1 and CDR2: ENHRY, SYGVKD. DNA of the CDR3: TGTGCCATCAGTTCCTTGACAGGGAACAATGAGCAGTTCTTC. It translates to CAISSLTGNNEQFF.

The chain couples TRBV9 to TRBJ1-4; 8 bases are shared with TRBD1. The CDR3 runs 15 residues. Germline CDR1 reads SGDLS; CDR2 reads YYNGEE. Losses at the gene ends were 3 bases for V and 8 bases for J; bases not matched to a gene: 9. The CDR3 nucleotides are TGTGCCAGCAGCGGACACGGGACAGGTGACGAAAAACTGTTTTTT. It codes for CASSGHGTGDEKLFF. Full variable domain (missing parts from reference TRBV9 and TRBJ1-4): DSGVTQTPKHLITATGQRVTLRCSPRSGDLSVYWYQQSLDQGLQFLIQYYNGEERAKGNILERFSAQQFPDLHSELNLSSLELGDSALYFCASSGHGTGDEKLFFGSGTQLSVL.

This clone was seen only once. The chain uses TRBV7-9 and TRBJ1-2; no definite D call. Germline V CDR1 and CDR2: SEHNR, FQNEAQ (reference sequence). This CDR3 region has 11 residues. Trimming removed 4 bases at V and 6 bases at J, with 6 bases between. The DNA of the CDR3 is TGTGCCAGCAGCTCCGGGAATGGCTACACCTTC. Translation gives CASSSGNGYTF. Looking up the rest from reference TRBV7-9 and TRBJ1-2 gives the full variable domain: DTGVSQNPRHKITKRGQNVTFRCDPISEHNRLYWYRQTLGQGPEFLTYFQNEAQLEKSRLLSDRFSAERPKGSFSTLEIQRTEQGDSAMYLCASSSGNGYTFGSGTRLTVV.

J is TRBJ1-5 and V is TRBV6-5; 8 bases agree with TRBD1. Germline V gene data show CDR1 as MNHEY and CDR2 as SVGAGI. V shed 5 bases, J shed 4 bases, and the junction held 4 bases outside the gene matches. The CDR3 consists of 14 residues. CDR3 DNA: TGTGCCAGCAGTCGGACAGGGAAGAATCAGCCCCAGCATTTT. Translating gives CASSRTGKNQPQHF.

The chain is built from TRBV2 and TRBJ2-7, with 8 bases aligning to TRBD1. This CDR3 is 18 amino acids long. V lost 6 bases to trimming and J lost 5 bases; unmatched junction nucleotides: 21. Germline loops: CDR1 SNHLY, CDR2 FYNNEI. CDR3 nucleotide sequence: TGTGCCAGCAGCAGGGACTCGGGACAGGTGACTTTATTCCACGAGCAGTACTTC. Translating it yields CASSRDSGQVTLFHEQYF.

The chain carries TRBV5-1 and TRBJ1-2, with 8 bases fitting TRBD1. V gave up 0 bases and J gave up 4 bases; unmatched junction bases: 8. The CDR3 consists of 16 residues. Germline assignment: CDR1 SGHRS and CDR2 YFSETQ. CDR3 bases: TGCGCCAGCAGCTTGGATTCCAGGGGGCCTTCCTATGGCTACACCTTC. Translation: CASSLDSRGPSYGYTF.

The chain employs TRBV7-3 and TRBJ2-3; TRBD2 might be the D (5 bases). V lost 5 bases and J 0 bases, leaving 15 bases between the germline ends. The germline V gene encodes CDR1 SGHTA and CDR2 FQGTGA. CDR3 size: 16 residues. CDR3 DNA sequence: TGTGCCAGCAGCCCAGGATTAGCGCCAAGCACAGATACGCAGTATTTT. As protein: CASSPGLAPSTDTQYF. Supplemented by reference TRBV7-3 and TRBJ2-3, the full variable domain reads GAGVSQTPSNKVTEKGKYVELRCDPISGHTALYWYRQSLGQGPEFLIYFQGTGAADDSGLPNDRFFAVRPEGSVSTLKIQRTERGDSAVYLCASSPGLAPSTDTQYFGPGTRLTVL.

This chain connects TRBV28 to TRBJ2-7; D is possibly TRBD2 (6 bases). V was pared by 5 bases and J by 1 base, with 15 bases between. CDR1 MDHEN and CDR2 SYDVKM come from the germline V gene. This CDR3 spans 15 amino acids. DNA for the CDR3: TGTGCCAGCAGTCCCCCGGGAGCCATTTCCTACGAGCAGTACTTC. Protein: CASSPPGAISYEQYF.

This clone was found a few times. The V gene is TRBV7-2, the J gene TRBJ2-7; 10 nucleotides match TRBD2. Per the germline V gene, CDR1 is SGHTA and CDR2 is FQGNSA. Trimming at V came to 7 bases and at J to 5 bases, leaving 8 bases not matched to a gene. The CDR3 runs to 14 residues. CDR3 DNA: TGTGCCAGCAACGCAGCGGGGGGGGTCCACGAGCAGTACTTC. Protein product: CASNAAGGVHEQYF.

CDR3 region: CAISRTSGSGELFF. CDR3 sequence (DNA): TGTGCCATCAGCAGGACTAGCGGGAGTGGGGAGCTGTTTTTT. V is TRBV10-3 and J is TRBJ2-2; 13 bases match TRBD2. Germline V gene lookup returns CDR1 ENHRY and CDR2 SYGVKD. V trimming: 6 bases; J trimming: 8 bases; junction bases outside the gene matches: 3. CDR3 length: 14 residues.

The CDR3, as DNA: TGCGCCAGCAGAATAGGGGAAGACTACGAGCAGTACTTC. Encoded protein: CASRIGEDYEQYF. This chain links TRBV5-1 with TRBJ2-7, with D possibly matching TRBD1 (5 bases). The germline gives CDR1 SGHRS, CDR2 YFSETQ. Trimming removed 5 bases from V and 3 bases from J, with 12 bases in between. There are 13 residues in the CDR3.

The V and J genes are TRBV7-9 and TRBJ2-7; 8 positions match TRBD2. The germline V gene has CDR1 SEHNR and CDR2 FQNEAQ (reference sequence). J gave up 7 bases and V 3 bases, and 8 bases lay outside the gene matches. CDR3 length: 14 amino acids. CDR3 in amino acids: CASSFGLALGEQYF. DNA for the CDR3: TGTGCCAGCAGCTTTGGACTAGCATTGGGTGAGCAGTACTTC.